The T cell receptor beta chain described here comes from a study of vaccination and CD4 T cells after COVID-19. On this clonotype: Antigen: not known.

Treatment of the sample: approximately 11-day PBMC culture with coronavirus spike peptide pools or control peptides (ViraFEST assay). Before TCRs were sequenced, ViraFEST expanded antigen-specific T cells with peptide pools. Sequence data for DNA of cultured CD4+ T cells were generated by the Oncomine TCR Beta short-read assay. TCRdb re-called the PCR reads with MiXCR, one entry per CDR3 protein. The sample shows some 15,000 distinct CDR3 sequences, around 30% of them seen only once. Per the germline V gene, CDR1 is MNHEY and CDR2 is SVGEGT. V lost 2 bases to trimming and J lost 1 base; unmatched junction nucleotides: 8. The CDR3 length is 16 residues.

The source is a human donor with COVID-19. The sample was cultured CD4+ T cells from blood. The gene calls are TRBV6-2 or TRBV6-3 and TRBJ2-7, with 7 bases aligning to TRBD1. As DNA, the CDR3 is TGTGCCAGCAGTTACCTATTGACAGGGCAGTCCTACGAGCAGTACTTC. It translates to CASSYLLTGQSYEQYF.